This T cell receptor beta chain was identified in a study of cytomegalovirus exposure and HLA in healthy donors. The study ran its PCR with 60 Vbeta and 13 Jbeta primers. Produced via immunoSEQ multiplex PCR; TCRdb's table is partial and in-frame only. This sample carries 200,000 to 250,000 clones, 55% to 75% of them seen once, and the ten largest clones take 2.6%. This clone was seen a handful of times. Each donor was nominally healthy when sampled (though unrecorded immune exposures were likely). The sample consisted of PBMCs. This TCR derives from a man aged 35-49 years in good health and CMV-seropositive.

The CDR3 region is CASSLEAGANTGELFF. CDR3 bases: TGTGCCAGCAGCTTGGAGGCGGGCGCGAACACCGGGGAGCTGTTTTTT. V usage is TRBV5-4 and J usage is TRBJ2-2; D may be TRBD2 (5 bases). Germline CDR1 is SGHNT and CDR2 is YYREEE (reference sequence). Trimming cost V 0 bases and J 0 bases, with 9 bases left between them. CDR3 length equals 16 residues. The complete variable domain, with remaining parts taken from reference TRBV5-4 and TRBJ2-2, reads ETGVTQSPTHLIKTRGQQVTLRCSSQSGHNTVSWYQQALGQGPQFIFQYYREEENGRGNFPPRFSGLQFPNYSSELNVNALELDDSALYLCASSLEAGANTGELFFGEGSRLTVL.